This is a list of T cell receptor beta chains from one sample in a study of CD8 T cells in Susac syndrome. Via MiXCR, TCRdb re-called the immunoSEQ multiplex PCR reads, giving one row per CDR3 protein. The data show about 71,000 distinct CDR3 sequences, over 95% seen once. Sequencing was performed on CD4+ T cells from PBMCs. Source of these receptors: a human donor with multiple sclerosis. The CDR3 runs from the conserved cysteine through the conserved F or W. D genes are given only for firm matches. For some rows the clone size is stated as once, few or many, or as a class when expanded; others skip it.

clone size: -; D gene: TRBD2; CDR3 length: 14; J gene: TRBJ2-2; V gene: TRBV27; CDR3 protein: CASSFSGVTGELFF; CDR3 DNA: TGTGCCAGCAGTTTCAGCGGGGTCACCGGGGAGCTGTTTTTT
clone size: -; D gene: -; CDR3 length: 15; J gene: TRBJ2-1; V gene: TRBV4-1; CDR3 protein: CASSDRASSYNEQFF; CDR3 DNA: TGCGCCAGCAGCGATCGGGCCAGCTCCTACAATGAGCAGTTCTTC
clone size: -; D gene: TRBD2; CDR3 length: 15; J gene: TRBJ2-5; V gene: TRBV29-1; CDR3 protein: CSVDAVAGGSETQYF; CDR3 DNA: TGCAGCGTTGATGCTGTAGCGGGGGGCAGTGAGACCCAGTACTTC
clone size: -; D gene: TRBD2; CDR3 length: 14; J gene: TRBJ2-1; V gene: TRBV24-1; CDR3 protein: CATSGSGGWNEQFF; CDR3 DNA: TGTGCCACCAGTGGGAGCGGGGGGTGGAATGAGCAGTTCTTC
clone size: -; D gene: -; CDR3 length: 12; J gene: TRBJ2-3; V gene: TRBV2; CDR3 protein: CASSRRTDTQYF; CDR3 DNA: TGTGCCAGCAGTCGGCGCACAGATACGCAGTATTTT
clone size: -; D gene: -; CDR3 length: 16; J gene: TRBJ1-5; V gene: TRBV7-2; CDR3 protein: CASSLGWGDGYQPQHF; CDR3 DNA: TGTGCCAGCAGTTTAGGGTGGGGGGACGGTTATCAGCCCCAGCATTTT
clone size: -; D gene: -; CDR3 length: 15; J gene: TRBJ1-5; V gene: TRBV6-1; CDR3 protein: CASSERRGSNQPQHF; CDR3 DNA: TGTGCCAGCAGTGAGAGGCGAGGCAGCAATCAGCCCCAGCATTTT
clone size: -; D gene: TRBD1; CDR3 length: 15; J gene: TRBJ2-2; V gene: TRBV28; CDR3 protein: CASSLGQGWTGELFF; CDR3 DNA: TGTGCCAGCAGTTTGGGACAGGGTTGGACCGGGGAGCTGTTTTTT
clone size: once; D gene: -; CDR3 length: 12; J gene: TRBJ1-1; V gene: TRBV29-1; CDR3 protein: CSVGRLNTEAFF; CDR3 DNA: TGCAGCGTTGGTAGGCTGAACACTGAAGCTTTCTTT
clone size: -; D gene: -; CDR3 length: 14; J gene: TRBJ1-1; V gene: TRBV30; CDR3 protein: CAWSVETRNTEAFF; CDR3 DNA: TGTGCCTGGAGTGTTGAGACACGAAACACTGAAGCTTTCTTT
clone size: -; D gene: -; CDR3 length: 14; J gene: TRBJ2-7; V gene: TRBV5-5; CDR3 protein: CASSFVYGSYEQYF; CDR3 DNA: TGTGCCAGCAGCTTTGTGTACGGCTCCTACGAGCAGTACTTC
clone size: few; D gene: -; CDR3 length: 13; J gene: TRBJ2-7; V gene: TRBV12-3/TRBV12-4; CDR3 protein: CASSRPGTYEQYF; CDR3 DNA: TGTGCCAGCAGCCGCCCCGGGACCTACGAGCAGTACTTC
clone size: -; D gene: TRBD1; CDR3 length: 15; J gene: TRBJ2-7; V gene: TRBV6-5; CDR3 protein: CASSTGQGKTYEQYF; CDR3 DNA: TGTGCCAGCAGCACGGGACAGGGGAAGACCTACGAGCAGTACTTC
clone size: once; D gene: -; CDR3 length: 14; J gene: TRBJ1-2; V gene: TRBV4-2; CDR3 protein: CASSQGTRKEGYTF; CDR3 DNA: TGTGCCAGCAGCCAAGGAACGAGAAAGGAAGGCTACACCTTC
clone size: once; D gene: -; CDR3 length: 13; J gene: TRBJ2-7; V gene: TRBV11-2; CDR3 protein: CASSPMSLAEQYF; CDR3 DNA: TGTGCCAGCAGCCCCATGAGTCTGGCGGAGCAGTACTTC
clone size: -; D gene: TRBD2; CDR3 length: 15; J gene: TRBJ2-1; V gene: TRBV11-3; CDR3 protein: CASSVPGRGHNEQFF; CDR3 DNA: TGTGCCAGCAGCGTCCCGGGGAGGGGACACAATGAGCAGTTCTTC
clone size: -; D gene: -; CDR3 length: 15; J gene: TRBJ1-2; V gene: TRBV5-1; CDR3 protein: CASRLVPGDNYGYTF; CDR3 DNA: TGCGCCAGCAGGCTTGTACCTGGGGACAACTATGGCTACACCTTC
clone size: -; D gene: -; CDR3 length: 15; J gene: TRBJ2-3; V gene: TRBV5-1; CDR3 protein: CASSLEGVGEDTQYF; CDR3 DNA: TGCGCCAGCAGCTTGGAAGGGGTTGGGGAAGATACGCAGTATTTT
clone size: -; D gene: TRBD2; CDR3 length: 21; J gene: TRBJ2-4; V gene: TRBV2; CDR3 protein: CASSERLVASGGLRAKNIQYF; CDR3 DNA: TGTGCCAGCAGTGAAAGGCTTGTCGCTAGCGGGGGGCTAAGAGCCAAAAACATTCAGTACTTC
clone size: -; D gene: -; CDR3 length: 14; J gene: TRBJ2-5; V gene: TRBV19; CDR3 protein: CASSIARGQETQYF; CDR3 DNA: TGTGCCAGTAGTATAGCCCGGGGGCAGGAGACCCAGTACTTC
clone size: -; D gene: -; CDR3 length: 12; J gene: TRBJ1-1; V gene: TRBV29-1; CDR3 protein: CSVGRSTTEAFF; CDR3 DNA: TGCAGCGTTGGGCGCAGTACCACTGAAGCTTTCTTT
clone size: -; D gene: TRBD1; CDR3 length: 15; J gene: TRBJ2-5; V gene: TRBV7-9; CDR3 protein: CASSLPPGGSETQYF; CDR3 DNA: TGTGCCAGCAGCTTACCCCCAGGGGGCTCAGAGACCCAGTACTTC
clone size: -; D gene: -; CDR3 length: 13; J gene: TRBJ2-7; V gene: TRBV11-3; CDR3 protein: CASSLGSGGEQYF; CDR3 DNA: TGTGCCAGCAGCTTAGGGTCAGGAGGTGAGCAGTACTTC
clone size: -; D gene: -; CDR3 length: 13; J gene: TRBJ2-4; V gene: TRBV2; CDR3 protein: CASKRLAKNIQYF; CDR3 DNA: TGTGCCAGCAAGAGGTTAGCCAAAAACATTCAGTACTTC
clone size: -; D gene: -; CDR3 length: 11; J gene: TRBJ2-3; V gene: TRBV7-2; CDR3 protein: CASSITDTQYF; CDR3 DNA: TGTGCCAGCAGCATCACAGATACGCAGTATTTT
clone size: -; D gene: -; CDR3 length: 15; J gene: TRBJ2-1; V gene: TRBV5-1; CDR3 protein: CASSPTGLTDNEQFF; CDR3 DNA: TGCGCCAGCAGTCCCACAGGGTTAACGGACAATGAGCAGTTCTTC
clone size: -; D gene: -; CDR3 length: 14; J gene: TRBJ1-4; V gene: TRBV7-2; CDR3 protein: CASSLAVSHEKLFF; CDR3 DNA: TGTGCCAGCAGCTTAGCAGTCTCTCATGAAAAACTGTTTTTT
clone size: -; D gene: TRBD2; CDR3 length: 16; J gene: TRBJ2-5; V gene: TRBV5-1; CDR3 protein: CASSLGTSGLGETQYF; CDR3 DNA: TGCGCCAGCAGCTTAGGGACTAGCGGACTGGGGGAGACCCAGTACTTC
clone size: once; D gene: -; CDR3 length: 12; J gene: TRBJ1-4; V gene: TRBV7-2; CDR3 protein: CASSLEREKLFF; CDR3 DNA: TGTGCCAGCAGCTTAGAACGCGAAAAACTGTTTTTT